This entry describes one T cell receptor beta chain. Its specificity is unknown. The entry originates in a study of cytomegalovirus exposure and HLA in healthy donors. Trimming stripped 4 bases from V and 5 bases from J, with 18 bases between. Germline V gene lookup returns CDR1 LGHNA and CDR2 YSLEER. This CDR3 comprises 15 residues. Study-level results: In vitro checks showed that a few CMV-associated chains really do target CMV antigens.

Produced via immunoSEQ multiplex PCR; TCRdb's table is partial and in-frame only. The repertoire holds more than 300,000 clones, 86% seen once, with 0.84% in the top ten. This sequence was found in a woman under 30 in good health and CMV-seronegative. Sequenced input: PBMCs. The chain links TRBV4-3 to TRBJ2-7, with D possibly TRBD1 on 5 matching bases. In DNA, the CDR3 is TGCGCCAGCAGCCCCACACTTGCAGGGAAGGACGAGCAGTACTTC. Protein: CASSPTLAGKDEQYF.